The 12 T cell receptor beta chains given below trace back to one sample, sequenced in a study of blood T cell repertoires in COVID-19. The data were produced by immunoSEQ multiplex PCR, yet TCRdb's version contains in-frame clones alone and is incomplete. The data show about 170,000 clones, about 80% seen once. Sequenced: peripheral blood. The receptors originated from a woman aged 80 or over with acute or convalescent COVID-19.

The chain recombines TRBV19 with TRBJ2-5, with D unresolved. The CDR3 has 13 amino acids. Looked up from germline, CDR1 is LNHDA and CDR2 is SQIVND (reference sequence). Trimming took off 5 bases at V and 2 bases at J, with 9 bases between the two ends. The CDR3 nucleotides read TGTGCCAGTAGTTCCCCTGTTCAAGAGACCCAGTACTTC. Amino acid sequence: CASSSPVQETQYF.

In its sample, this clone was seen once. The chain links TRBV29-1 to TRBJ2-7; the match to TRBD1 covers 7 bases. From germline, CDR1 is SQVTM and CDR2 ANQGSEA. The CDR3 contains 13 residues. Losses at the gene ends were 7 bases for V and 2 bases for J; bases not matched to a gene: 8. The CDR3 is CSATGTEAYEQYF. Here the CDR3 DNA reads TGCAGCGCTACCGGGACAGAAGCCTACGAGCAGTACTTC.

V and J are TRBV5-1 and TRBJ2-7, with TRBD1 identical over 8 bases. J gave up 2 bases and V 5 bases, and 9 bases lay outside the gene matches. The CDR3 runs to 15 residues. Per the germline V gene, CDR1 is SGHRS and CDR2 is YFSETQ. This CDR3 is CASSSPRGQTYEQYF. CDR3 sequence (DNA): TGCGCCAGCAGTTCACCCAGGGGGCAGACCTACGAGCAGTACTTC.

This chain connects TRBV7-2 to TRBJ1-1, with a possible D match to TRBD1 (6 bases). The germline V gene has CDR1 SGHTA and CDR2 FQGNSA. The CDR3 spans 13 residues. V lost 5 bases and J 3 bases, leaving 10 bases between the germline ends. The CDR3 loop is CASSIRQDTEAFF. The CDR3 region has the DNA TGTGCCAGCAGCATCCGACAGGACACTGAAGCTTTCTTT. Supplemented by reference TRBV7-2 and TRBJ1-1, the full variable domain reads GAGVSQSPSNKVTEKGKDVELRCDPISGHTALYWYRQSLGQGLEFLIYFQGNSAPDKSGLPSDRFSAERTGGSVSTLTIQRTQQEDSAVYLCASSIRQDTEAFFGQGTRLTVV.

The chain combines TRBV7-9 with TRBJ1-2; no clear D. The V end lost 2 bases, the J end lost 3 bases, and 16 bases lay between the germline ends. Germline V lookup: CDR1 SEHNR, CDR2 FQNEAQ (reference sequence). CDR3 length: 16 amino acids. As DNA, the CDR3 is TGTGCCAGCAGCTTATTGGTCCCAACGCGGGACTATGGCTACACCTTC. Translating gives CASSLLVPTRDYGYTF. Looking up the rest from reference TRBV7-9 and TRBJ1-2 gives the full variable domain: DTGVSQNPRHKITKRGQNVTFRCDPISEHNRLYWYRQTLGQGPEFLTYFQNEAQLEKSRLLSDRFSAERPKGSFSTLEIQRTEQGDSAMYLCASSLLVPTRDYGYTFGSGTRLTVV.

This clone was seen only a few times. CDR3 DNA: TGCGCCAGCGGGTTACTAGCGGGAGAAGATACGCAGTATTTT. Amino acids: CASGLLAGEDTQYF. The chain joins TRBV5-1 to TRBJ2-3, with TRBD2 matching 11 bases. This CDR3 has 14 amino acids. The V gene's germline CDR1 is SGHRS and CDR2 YFSETQ. J gave up 5 bases and V 7 bases, and 6 bases lay outside the gene matches.

The gene calls are TRBV6-5 and TRBJ2-7, with D perhaps TRBD1 (6 bases). This CDR3 comprises 12 residues. CDR1 and CDR2 from the germline V gene are MNHEY and SVGAGI. V lost 6 bases and J 9 bases, leaving 15 bases between the germline ends. The CDR3 is CASSSPTDRQYF. The DNA for the CDR3 is TGTGCCAGCAGCTCACCCACGGACAGGCAGTACTTC.

This chain links TRBV21-1 with TRBJ2-3; TRBD1 is the table's D call and was not checked against the DNA. TRBV21-1 constitutes a pseudogene. The CDR3 has 18 amino acids. The CDR3 loop is CASTDKKNPGTGTDTQYF. Here the CDR3 DNA reads TGTGCCAGCACAGACAAGAAAAATCCCGGGACAGGGACAGATACGCAGTATTTT.

This chain links TRBV6-2 or TRBV6-3 with TRBJ1-2, with a possible D match to TRBD1 (5 bases). The length of the CDR3 is 18 residues. The germline V and J ends were trimmed by 5 bases and 0 bases, with 22 bases remaining between them. Germline values: CDR1 MNHEY, CDR2 SVGEGT. The CDR3 loop reads CASSVLTGLPGSNYGYTF. The CDR3 DNA is TGTGCCAGCAGTGTTTTGACGGGACTCCCGGGGTCTAACTATGGCTACACCTTC.

In nucleotides, the CDR3 is TGTGCTAGTGGCACGACAGGATGGCGTGAAGCTTTCTTT. Protein: CASGTTGWREAFF. The chain uses TRBV12-5 and TRBJ1-1; a possible D gene is TRBD1 (6 bases). In germline, CDR1 is LGHNT, CDR2 FRNRAP. With 6 bases removed from V and 7 bases from J, the gap between germline ends came to 15 bases. The length of the CDR3 is 13 residues.

The CDR3 DNA follows: TGTGCCAGTAGTGTCCTTTCGACGGAGGGACGAAGTGTAGCTTTCTTT. Protein sequence: CASSVLSTEGRSVAFF. The genes are TRBV19 and TRBJ1-1; tentatively, D is TRBD1 (5 bases). Germline-derived CDR1 and CDR2 are LNHDA and SQIVND (reference sequence). This CDR3 has 16 residues. V was trimmed by 5 bases and J by 10 bases, leaving 26 bases between them.

The rearrangement joins TRBV5-1 to TRBJ2-5, with 7 bases that match TRBD1. CDR1 and CDR2 (germline): SGHRS, YFSETQ. This CDR3 region has 15 residues. J gave up 6 bases and V 5 bases, and 13 bases lay outside the gene matches. The CDR3 protein is CASSPTGSEAKTQYF. DNA for the CDR3: TGCGCCAGCAGTCCGACAGGGTCTGAAGCGAAGACCCAGTACTTC.